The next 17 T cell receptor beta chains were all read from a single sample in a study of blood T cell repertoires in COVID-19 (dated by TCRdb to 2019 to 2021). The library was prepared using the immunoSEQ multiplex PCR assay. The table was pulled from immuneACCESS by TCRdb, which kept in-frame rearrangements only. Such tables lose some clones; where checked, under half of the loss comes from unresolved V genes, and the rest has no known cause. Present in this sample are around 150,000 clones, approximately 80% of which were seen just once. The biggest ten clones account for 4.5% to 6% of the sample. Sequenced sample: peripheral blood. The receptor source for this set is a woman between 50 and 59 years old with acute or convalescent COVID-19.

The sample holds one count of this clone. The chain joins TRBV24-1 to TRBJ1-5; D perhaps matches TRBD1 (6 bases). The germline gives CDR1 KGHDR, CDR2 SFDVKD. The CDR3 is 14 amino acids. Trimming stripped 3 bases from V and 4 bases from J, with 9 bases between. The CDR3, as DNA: TGTGCCACCAGTGATGACAGGCAGAATCAGCCCCAGCATTTT. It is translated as CATSDDRQNQPQHF.

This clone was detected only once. CDR3 nucleotides: TGTGCCAGCAGTCCCTCTTTGGGGGGCTCCTACAATGAGCAGTTCTTC. Its protein is CASSPSLGGSYNEQFF. The J gene is TRBJ2-1, the V gene TRBV9; TRBD2 might be the D (6 bases). The CDR3 totals 16 residues. The ends were cut back, 5 bases at V and 0 bases at J, with 15 bases in the middle. CDR1 is SGDLS, CDR2 YYNGEE, per germline.

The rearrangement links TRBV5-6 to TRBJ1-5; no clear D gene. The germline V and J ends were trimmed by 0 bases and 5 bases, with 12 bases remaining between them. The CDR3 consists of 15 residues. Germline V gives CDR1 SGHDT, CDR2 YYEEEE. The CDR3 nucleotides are TGTGCCAGCAGCTTGGCCGTAACAGCCGATCAGCCCCAGCATTTT. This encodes CASSLAVTADQPQHF.

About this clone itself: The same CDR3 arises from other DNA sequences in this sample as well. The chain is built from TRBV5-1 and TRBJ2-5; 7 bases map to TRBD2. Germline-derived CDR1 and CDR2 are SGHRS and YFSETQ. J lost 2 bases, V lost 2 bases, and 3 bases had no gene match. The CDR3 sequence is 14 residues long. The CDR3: CASSLGGGQETQYF. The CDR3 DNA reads TGCGCCAGCAGCTTAGGCGGGGGACAAGAGACCCAGTACTTC.

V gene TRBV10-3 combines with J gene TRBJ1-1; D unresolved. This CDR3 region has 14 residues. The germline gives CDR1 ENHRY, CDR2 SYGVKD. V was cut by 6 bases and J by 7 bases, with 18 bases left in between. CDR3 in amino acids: CAISSSSLGFEAFF. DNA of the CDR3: TGTGCCATCAGCTCCTCATCGTTGGGCTTTGAAGCTTTCTTT.

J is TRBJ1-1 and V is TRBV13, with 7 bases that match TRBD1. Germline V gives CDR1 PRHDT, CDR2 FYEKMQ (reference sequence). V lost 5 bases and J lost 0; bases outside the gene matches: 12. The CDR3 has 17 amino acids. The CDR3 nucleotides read TGTGCCAGCAGCACCGTCCCGGAACAGGGGTTGAACACTGAAGCTTTCTTT. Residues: CASSTVPEQGLNTEAFF. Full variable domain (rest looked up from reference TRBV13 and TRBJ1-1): AAGVIQSPRHLIKEKRETATLKCYPIPRHDTVYWYQQGPGQDPQFLISFYEKMQSDKGSIPDRFSAQQFSDYHSELNMSSLELGDSALYFCASSTVPEQGLNTEAFFGQGTRLTVV.

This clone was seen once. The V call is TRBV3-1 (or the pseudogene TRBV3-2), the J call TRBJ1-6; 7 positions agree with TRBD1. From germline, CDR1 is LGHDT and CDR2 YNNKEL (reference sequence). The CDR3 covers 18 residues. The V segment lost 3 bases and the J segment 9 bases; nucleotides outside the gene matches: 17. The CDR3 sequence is CASSHAKFQGEAGSPLHF. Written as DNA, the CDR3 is TGTGCCAGCAGCCACGCAAAGTTCCAGGGGGAAGCCGGTTCACCCCTCCACTTT.

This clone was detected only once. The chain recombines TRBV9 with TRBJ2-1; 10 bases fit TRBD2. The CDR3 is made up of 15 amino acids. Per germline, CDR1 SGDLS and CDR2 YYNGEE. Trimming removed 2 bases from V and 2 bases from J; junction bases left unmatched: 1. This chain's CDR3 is CASSVLAGAYNEQFF. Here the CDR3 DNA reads TGTGCCAGCAGCGTTCTAGCGGGGGCCTACAATGAGCAGTTCTTC.

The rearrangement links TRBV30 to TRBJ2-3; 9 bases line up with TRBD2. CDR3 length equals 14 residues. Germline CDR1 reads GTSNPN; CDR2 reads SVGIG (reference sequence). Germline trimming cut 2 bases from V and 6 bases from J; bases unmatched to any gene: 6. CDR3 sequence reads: CAWSISGGRDTQYF. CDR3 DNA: TGTGCCTGGAGTATTAGCGGGGGAAGGGATACGCAGTATTTT.

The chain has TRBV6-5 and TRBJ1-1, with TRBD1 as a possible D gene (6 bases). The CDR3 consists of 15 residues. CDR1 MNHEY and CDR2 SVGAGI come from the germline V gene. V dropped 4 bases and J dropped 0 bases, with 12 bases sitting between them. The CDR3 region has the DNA TGTGCCAGCAGTTCCTCCGGGGGGCTGAACACTGAAGCTTTCTTT. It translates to CASSSSGGLNTEAFF.

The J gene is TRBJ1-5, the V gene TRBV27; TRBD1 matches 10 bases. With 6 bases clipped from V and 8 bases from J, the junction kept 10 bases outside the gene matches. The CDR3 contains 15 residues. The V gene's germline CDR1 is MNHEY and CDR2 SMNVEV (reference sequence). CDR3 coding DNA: TGTGCCAGCAGGGGGAGGACAGGGGGGGAGGAGCCCCAGCATTTT. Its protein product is CASRGRTGGEEPQHF.

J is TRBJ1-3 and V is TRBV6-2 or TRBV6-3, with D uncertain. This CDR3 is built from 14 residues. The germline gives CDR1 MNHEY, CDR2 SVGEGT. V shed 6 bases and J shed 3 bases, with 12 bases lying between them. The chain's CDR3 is CASSAAGNGNTIYF. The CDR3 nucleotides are TGTGCCAGCAGCGCCGCCGGGAATGGAAACACCATATATTTT.

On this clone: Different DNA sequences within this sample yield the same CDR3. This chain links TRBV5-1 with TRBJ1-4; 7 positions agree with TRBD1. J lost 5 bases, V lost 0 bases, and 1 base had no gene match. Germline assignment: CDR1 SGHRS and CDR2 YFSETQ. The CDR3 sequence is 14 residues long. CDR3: CASSLGQGNEKLFF. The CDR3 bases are TGCGCCAGCAGCTTGGGACAGGGAAATGAAAAACTGTTTTTT.

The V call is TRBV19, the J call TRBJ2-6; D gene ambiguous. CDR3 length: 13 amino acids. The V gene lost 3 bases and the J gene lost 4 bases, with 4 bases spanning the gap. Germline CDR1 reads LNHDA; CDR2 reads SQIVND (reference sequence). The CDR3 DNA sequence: TGTGCCAGTAGTATCGGGGGGGCCAACGTCCTGACTTTC. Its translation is CASSIGGANVLTF.

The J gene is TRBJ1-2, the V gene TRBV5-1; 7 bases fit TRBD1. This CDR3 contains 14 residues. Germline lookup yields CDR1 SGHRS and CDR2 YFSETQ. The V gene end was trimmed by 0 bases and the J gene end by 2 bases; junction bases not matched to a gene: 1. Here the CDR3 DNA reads TGCGCCAGCAGCTTGGGACAGGGAAACTATGGCTACACCTTC. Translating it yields CASSLGQGNYGYTF.

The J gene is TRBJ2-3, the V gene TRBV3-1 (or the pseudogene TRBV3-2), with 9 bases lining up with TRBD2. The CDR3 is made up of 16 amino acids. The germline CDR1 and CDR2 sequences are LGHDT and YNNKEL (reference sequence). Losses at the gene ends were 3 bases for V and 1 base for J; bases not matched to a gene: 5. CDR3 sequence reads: CASSHSASGGTDTQYF. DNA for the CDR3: TGTGCCAGCAGCCACTCGGCTAGCGGGGGCACAGATACGCAGTATTTT.

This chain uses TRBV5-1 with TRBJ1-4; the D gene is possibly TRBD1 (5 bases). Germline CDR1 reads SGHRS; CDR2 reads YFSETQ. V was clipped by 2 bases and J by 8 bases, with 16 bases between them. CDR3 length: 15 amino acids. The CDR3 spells CASSFQGSLREKLFF. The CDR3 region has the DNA TGCGCCAGCAGCTTTCAGGGATCCCTTAGAGAAAAACTGTTTTTT.